The sequence of this TCR beta chain was determined in a study of blood T cells in healthy people across ages. V gave up 8 bases and J gave up 4 bases; unmatched junction bases: 1. Germline CDR1 reads MGHDK; CDR2 reads SYGVNS. This CDR3 region has 13 residues. Study results and caveats: Per million T cells, TCR beta diversity dropped roughly linearly as age increased. Estimates based on one million T cells were treated as lower bounds.

This clonotype was recorded at least ten times. What it recognizes is unknown. Drawing of peripheral blood yielded ten milliliters from each donor. A second PCR of 7 to 11 cycles used a sample-barcoded 5' primer and a J-beta primer mix. No fewer than 3 million CDR3-containing paired-end reads came from each sample. MiXCR, applied by TCRdb to the 5' RACE reads, yields one record per CDR3 protein. The sample contains fewer than 900,000 distinct CDR3 sequences, approximately 39% of which appear only once. This chain uses TRBV25-1 with TRBJ2-5, with 13 bases matching TRBD2. Specimen: blood. The clonotype comes from a woman aged 60-75 years in good health. The CDR3 sequence is CASRLAGGETQYF. The CDR3 nucleotides read TGTGCCAGCCGACTAGCGGGAGGAGAGACCCAGTACTTC.